The rows below give T cell receptor beta chains drawn from one sample of a study of OX40 agonist ivuxolimab in advanced cancers. The assay was immunoSEQ multiplex PCR, and TCRdb's table has in-frame clones only and misses some. The sample has some 78,000 clones; around 90% are singletons. The sequences come from CD4+ or CD8+ T cells sorted from blood, collected in a trial of the OX40 agonist ivuxolimab. The source of these receptors is an adult with an advanced solid tumor such as melanoma, head and neck, liver or kidney cancer. Both conserved end residues are part of each CDR3. A D gene is named only where the DNA matches it firmly. Clone size is shown for a subset of rows, as once, few, many or a class of expanded clone.

V gene: TRBV28; clone size: NA; D gene: NA; J gene: TRBJ1-6; CDR3 protein: CASSLTNSPLHF; CDR3 DNA: TGTGCCAGCAGTTTGACAAATTCACCCCTCCACTTT
V gene: TRBV9; clone size: once; D gene: NA; J gene: TRBJ1-2; CDR3 protein: CASSSLLGIGGYTF; CDR3 DNA: TGTGCCAGCAGCTCCCTTCTAGGGATCGGCGGCTACACCTTC
V gene: TRBV5-5; clone size: NA; D gene: NA; J gene: TRBJ1-4; CDR3 protein: CASSLGHTNEKLFF; CDR3 DNA: TGTGCCAGCAGCTTGGGACACACTAATGAAAAACTGTTTTTT
V gene: TRBV19; clone size: NA; D gene: TRBD1; J gene: TRBJ2-1; CDR3 protein: CASSIGAGTGAYNEQFF; CDR3 DNA: TGTGCCAGTAGTATAGGGGCCGGGACAGGAGCCTACAATGAGCAGTTCTTC
V gene: TRBV19; clone size: once; D gene: TRBD1; J gene: TRBJ2-5; CDR3 protein: CASSRDRQETQYF; CDR3 DNA: TGTGCCAGTAGTAGGGACAGGCAAGAGACCCAGTACTTC
V gene: TRBV28; clone size: NA; D gene: NA; J gene: TRBJ1-3; CDR3 protein: CALGGTTGNTIYF; CDR3 DNA: TGTGCCCTAGGGGGGACCACAGGAAACACCATATATTTT
V gene: TRBV5-1; clone size: NA; D gene: NA; J gene: TRBJ2-2; CDR3 protein: CASSLAGAGRNTGELFF; CDR3 DNA: TGCGCCAGCAGCTTGGCCGGGGCGGGGAGGAACACCGGGGAGCTGTTTTTT
V gene: TRBV5-4; clone size: NA; D gene: NA; J gene: TRBJ2-3; CDR3 protein: CASSSPWGSTDTQYF; CDR3 DNA: TGTGCCAGCAGCTCGCCTTGGGGGAGCACAGATACGCAGTATTTT
V gene: TRBV5-1; clone size: NA; D gene: TRBD1; J gene: TRBJ2-1; CDR3 protein: CASSLRTGDNEQFF; CDR3 DNA: TGCGCCAGCAGCTTGCGGACAGGGGATAATGAGCAGTTCTTC
V gene: TRBV7-2; clone size: NA; D gene: NA; J gene: TRBJ1-3; CDR3 protein: CASSQGGTGNTIYF; CDR3 DNA: TGCGCCAGCAGCCAAGGAGGGACTGGAAACACCATATATTTT
V gene: TRBV27; clone size: NA; D gene: NA; J gene: TRBJ2-6; CDR3 protein: CASSLLPSGANVLTF; CDR3 DNA: TGTGCCAGCAGTTTATTACCTTCTGGGGCCAACGTCCTGACTTTC
V gene: TRBV28; clone size: NA; D gene: NA; J gene: TRBJ2-1; CDR3 protein: CASSPQGGIYNEQFF; CDR3 DNA: TGTGCCAGCAGTCCCCAGGGGGGTATTTACAATGAGCAGTTCTTC
V gene: TRBV7-6; clone size: NA; D gene: NA; J gene: TRBJ2-7; CDR3 protein: CASSFQYHEQYF; CDR3 DNA: TGTGCCAGCAGCTTTCAGTACCACGAGCAGTACTTC
V gene: TRBV5-5; clone size: NA; D gene: TRBD1; J gene: TRBJ2-5; CDR3 protein: CASSFFSGQGHETQYF; CDR3 DNA: TGTGCCAGCAGCTTTTTCTCGGGACAGGGTCATGAGACCCAGTACTTC
V gene: TRBV13; clone size: NA; D gene: NA; J gene: TRBJ1-4; CDR3 protein: CASSLEGWGSNEKLFF; CDR3 DNA: TGTGCCAGCAGCTTAGAAGGGTGGGGATCTAATGAAAAACTGTTTTTT
V gene: TRBV5-6; clone size: NA; D gene: NA; J gene: TRBJ1-1; CDR3 protein: CASSADKRGAFF; CDR3 DNA: TGTGCCAGCAGCGCGGACAAGAGGGGAGCTTTCTTT
V gene: TRBV2; clone size: NA; D gene: NA; J gene: TRBJ2-7; CDR3 protein: CASSRTTRYEQYF; CDR3 DNA: TGTGCCAGCAGCAGGACTACCCGCTACGAGCAGTACTTC
V gene: TRBV19; clone size: NA; D gene: TRBD1; J gene: TRBJ2-5; CDR3 protein: CASSTQGWETQYF; CDR3 DNA: TGTGCCAGTAGCACACAGGGGTGGGAGACCCAGTACTTC
V gene: TRBV5-1; clone size: NA; D gene: NA; J gene: TRBJ2-1; CDR3 protein: CASSLAQGRDVYNEQFF; CDR3 DNA: TGCGCCAGCAGCTTGGCCCAGGGAAGGGATGTATACAATGAGCAGTTCTTC
V gene: TRBV5-6; clone size: NA; D gene: TRBD2; J gene: TRBJ2-5; CDR3 protein: CASTQFRGVRQETQYF; CDR3 DNA: TGTGCCAGCACCCAATTTCGGGGGGTCCGCCAAGAGACCCAGTACTTC
V gene: TRBV6-1; clone size: NA; D gene: NA; J gene: TRBJ2-5; CDR3 protein: CASRSQETQYF; CDR3 DNA: TGTGCCAGCAGAAGCCAAGAGACCCAGTACTTC
V gene: TRBV18; clone size: NA; D gene: TRBD1; J gene: TRBJ1-1; CDR3 protein: CASSDIGTGYLFF; CDR3 DNA: TGTGCCAGCTCGGACATCGGGACAGGGTATCTTTTCTTT
V gene: TRBV6-4; clone size: NA; D gene: NA; J gene: TRBJ1-2; CDR3 protein: CASSDSMWRGYTF; CDR3 DNA: TGTGCCAGCAGTGACTCGATGTGGCGCGGCTACACCTTC
V gene: TRBV11-1; clone size: NA; D gene: NA; J gene: TRBJ2-1; CDR3 protein: CASSTGTDVPYNEQFF; CDR3 DNA: TGTGCCAGCAGCACTGGGACTGATGTACCCTACAATGAGCAGTTCTTC
V gene: TRBV5-1; clone size: NA; D gene: TRBD1; J gene: TRBJ1-4; CDR3 protein: CASSLAVGQQNEKLFF; CDR3 DNA: TGCGCCAGCAGCTTGGCCGTGGGACAGCAGAATGAAAAACTGTTTTTT
V gene: TRBV29-1; clone size: NA; D gene: TRBD1; J gene: TRBJ2-1; CDR3 protein: CSARDRGTYNEQFF; CDR3 DNA: TGCAGCGCCAGGGACAGGGGGACCTACAATGAGCAGTTCTTC
V gene: TRBV5-4; clone size: NA; D gene: NA; J gene: TRBJ1-4; CDR3 protein: CASSRDHNEKLFF; CDR3 DNA: TGTGCCAGCAGCCGGGACCACAATGAAAAACTGTTTTTT
V gene: TRBV28; clone size: NA; D gene: NA; J gene: TRBJ1-6; CDR3 protein: CASSLLGYNSPLHF; CDR3 DNA: TGTGCCAGCAGTTTACTAGGGTATAATTCACCCCTCCACTTT
V gene: TRBV12-5; clone size: NA; D gene: NA; J gene: TRBJ2-3; CDR3 protein: CASLAFYSSTDTQYF; CDR3 DNA: TGTGCTAGCCTCGCATTTTACTCTAGCACAGATACGCAGTATTTT
V gene: TRBV5-1; clone size: NA; D gene: TRBD1; J gene: TRBJ1-2; CDR3 protein: CASSDSGGLRGYTF; CDR3 DNA: TGCGCCAGCAGCGATTCAGGGGGCCTGAGGGGCTACACCTTC
V gene: TRBV5-1; clone size: NA; D gene: TRBD1; J gene: TRBJ1-3; CDR3 protein: CASSPGQGGNTIYF; CDR3 DNA: TGCGCCAGCAGCCCAGGACAGGGAGGAAACACCATATATTTT
V gene: TRBV7-6; clone size: NA; D gene: TRBD2; J gene: TRBJ2-7; CDR3 protein: CASSPIGTSGARSSYEQYF; CDR3 DNA: TGTGCCAGCAGCCCGATCGGGACTAGTGGGGCTAGGAGCTCCTACGAGCAGTACTTC
V gene: TRBV4-2; clone size: NA; D gene: NA; J gene: TRBJ1-2; CDR3 protein: CASSSAGLLPSEGYTF; CDR3 DNA: TGTGCCAGCAGCTCAGCCGGGTTACTGCCCTCTGAGGGCTACACCTTC
V gene: TRBV5-5; clone size: NA; D gene: TRBD1; J gene: TRBJ2-1; CDR3 protein: CASSLDRGDYNEQFF; CDR3 DNA: TGTGCCAGCAGCTTGGACAGGGGGGACTACAATGAGCAGTTCTTC
V gene: TRBV18; clone size: NA; D gene: NA; J gene: TRBJ2-2; CDR3 protein: CASSAGTANTGELFF; CDR3 DNA: TGTGCCAGCTCAGCGGGGACGGCCAACACCGGGGAGCTGTTTTTT
V gene: TRBV16; clone size: NA; D gene: TRBD1; J gene: TRBJ1-1; CDR3 protein: CASSREDRVDTEAFF; CDR3 DNA: TGTGCCAGCAGCCGAGAGGACAGGGTGGACACTGAAGCTTTCTTT
V gene: TRBV19; clone size: NA; D gene: NA; J gene: TRBJ2-6; CDR3 protein: CASSLGRSGANVLTF; CDR3 DNA: TGTGCCAGTAGTCTCGGACGGTCTGGGGCCAACGTCCTGACTTTC
V gene: TRBV9; clone size: NA; D gene: NA; J gene: TRBJ2-3; CDR3 protein: CASSVDLDTQYF; CDR3 DNA: TGTGCCAGCAGCGTAGATCTAGATACGCAGTATTTT
V gene: TRBV6-1; clone size: NA; D gene: NA; J gene: TRBJ2-2; CDR3 protein: CASTGELFF; CDR3 DNA: TGTGCCAGCACCGGGGAGCTGTTTTTT
V gene: TRBV14; clone size: once; D gene: NA; J gene: TRBJ1-1; CDR3 protein: CASSLFDRNTEAFF; CDR3 DNA: TGTGCCAGCAGCCTTTTCGATAGGAACACTGAAGCTTTCTTT
V gene: TRBV7-8; clone size: NA; D gene: NA; J gene: TRBJ2-5; CDR3 protein: CASSRLWETQYF; CDR3 DNA: TGTGCCAGCAGCCGCCTATGGGAGACCCAGTACTTC
V gene: TRBV9; clone size: once; D gene: NA; J gene: TRBJ2-3; CDR3 protein: CASSAHSGGDTNTQYF; CDR3 DNA: TGTGCCAGCAGCGCACATAGTGGGGGGGACACGAATACGCAGTATTTT
V gene: TRBV7-2; clone size: NA; D gene: TRBD1; J gene: TRBJ1-3; CDR3 protein: CASSTYRGGGNTIYF; CDR3 DNA: TGTGCCAGCAGCACCTACAGGGGAGGTGGAAACACCATATATTTT
V gene: TRBV4-1; clone size: once; D gene: TRBD2; J gene: TRBJ2-5; CDR3 protein: CASSPQGLAGVHGETQYF; CDR3 DNA: TGCGCCAGCAGCCCACAGGGGCTAGCGGGGGTGCACGGAGAGACCCAGTACTTC
V gene: TRBV10-3; clone size: NA; D gene: TRBD1; J gene: TRBJ2-7; CDR3 protein: CAIGIGTGGAYEQYF; CDR3 DNA: TGTGCCATCGGAATCGGGACAGGGGGCGCCTACGAGCAGTACTTC
V gene: TRBV5-1; clone size: NA; D gene: NA; J gene: TRBJ1-1; CDR3 protein: CASSPSPGSVDTEAFF; CDR3 DNA: TGCGCCAGCAGCCCATCTCCAGGGTCTGTGGATACTGAAGCTTTCTTT
V gene: TRBV2; clone size: NA; D gene: TRBD2; J gene: TRBJ2-1; CDR3 protein: CASSELASGGSEQFF; CDR3 DNA: TGTGCCAGCAGTGAGTTGGCTAGCGGGGGGAGTGAGCAGTTCTTC
V gene: TRBV7-9; clone size: NA; D gene: TRBD1; J gene: TRBJ1-3; CDR3 protein: CASSLAGTAGNTIYF; CDR3 DNA: TGTGCCAGCAGCTTAGCCGGGACAGCTGGAAACACCATATATTTT
V gene: TRBV18; clone size: NA; D gene: NA; J gene: TRBJ2-2; CDR3 protein: CASSLGTNTGELFF; CDR3 DNA: TGTGCCAGCTCCCTTGGGACGAACACCGGGGAGCTGTTTTTT
V gene: TRBV5-5; clone size: few; D gene: TRBD1; J gene: TRBJ1-2; CDR3 protein: CASSLMTGQGYGYTF; CDR3 DNA: TGTGCCAGCAGCTTGATGACGGGACAGGGATATGGCTACACCTTC
V gene: TRBV18; clone size: NA; D gene: TRBD1; J gene: TRBJ2-7; CDR3 protein: CASSLGTGPYEQYF; CDR3 DNA: TGTGCCAGCTCTTTGGGGACAGGACCCTACGAGCAGTACTTC
V gene: TRBV7-8; clone size: NA; D gene: NA; J gene: TRBJ1-4; CDR3 protein: CASSLEVGAEKLFF; CDR3 DNA: TGTGCCAGCAGCTTAGAGGTTGGTGCTGAAAAACTGTTTTTT
V gene: TRBV7-9; clone size: few; D gene: NA; J gene: TRBJ1-2; CDR3 protein: CASSFLRARTPPGYTF; CDR3 DNA: TGTGCCAGCAGCTTTCTTCGTGCGAGGACCCCCCCCGGCTACACCTTC
V gene: TRBV4-1; clone size: NA; D gene: NA; J gene: TRBJ1-5; CDR3 protein: CASSQDFAQVTQPQHF; CDR3 DNA: TGCGCCAGCAGCCAAGATTTCGCACAGGTTACCCAGCCCCAGCATTTT
V gene: TRBV7-9; clone size: NA; D gene: NA; J gene: TRBJ1-1; CDR3 protein: CASSSFKNTEAFF; CDR3 DNA: TGTGCCAGCAGCTCATTCAAAAACACTGAAGCTTTCTTT
V gene: TRBV7-8; clone size: NA; D gene: NA; J gene: TRBJ1-3; CDR3 protein: CASSYRGFGNTIYF; CDR3 DNA: TGTGCCAGCAGCTACCGGGGCTTTGGAAACACCATATATTTT
V gene: TRBV10-3; clone size: once; D gene: NA; J gene: TRBJ1-4; CDR3 protein: CAISESEAQKLFF; CDR3 DNA: TGTGCCATCAGTGAGTCTGAGGCCCAAAAACTGTTTTTT
V gene: TRBV6-6; clone size: NA; D gene: TRBD1; J gene: TRBJ1-5; CDR3 protein: CASSPDRLNQPQHF; CDR3 DNA: TGTGCCAGCAGTCCGGACAGGCTCAATCAGCCCCAGCATTTT
V gene: TRBV7-6; clone size: once; D gene: TRBD1; J gene: TRBJ2-2; CDR3 protein: CASRSDRGRTGELFF; CDR3 DNA: TGTGCCAGCAGATCGGACAGGGGCAGGACCGGGGAGCTGTTTTTT
V gene: TRBV2; clone size: NA; D gene: NA; J gene: TRBJ2-2; CDR3 protein: CASRLQSTGELFF; CDR3 DNA: TGTGCCAGCAGGCTACAGAGCACCGGGGAGCTGTTTTTT